Listed below are T cell receptor beta chains from one sample, sequenced in a study of neoadjuvant anti-PD-1 for oral cavity cancer. The assay was immunoSEQ multiplex PCR, and TCRdb's table has in-frame clones only and misses some. The sample gives tens of thousands of clones, approximately 84% of which show up once; about 2.9% is in the top ten. The source material was PBMCs, sampled before nivolumab (anti-PD-1) treatment. These receptors were taken from a person aged 35-79 years with oral cavity squamous cell carcinoma. Both conserved end residues are part of each CDR3. Size tells how often a clone was seen (once, few, many) or the class of an expanded clone, and some rows leave it out.

cdr3_length	clone_size	v_call	j_call	cdr3_aa
14	once	TRBV5-1	TRBJ2-7	CASSLDGIEDEQYF
14	.	TRBV6-5	TRBJ2-5	CASSYSYSEETQYF
11	.	TRBV20-1	TRBJ2-5	CSCEARETQYF
12	.	TRBV10-3	TRBJ2-5	CAIRDGGETQYF
13	.	TRBV2	TRBJ2-1	CASSLPGGREQFF
13	once	TRBV7-9	TRBJ2-7	CASSRDSSYEQYF
14	.	TRBV30	TRBJ2-1	CAWSQSRTHNEQFF
15	.	TRBV19	TRBJ2-3	CATSPGTASTDTQYF
15	.	TRBV9	TRBJ1-5	CASSVGGTGNQPQHF
11	.	TRBV5-1	TRBJ2-1	CASEVNNEQFF
14	.	TRBV27	TRBJ2-7	CASSSGTGPYEQYF
16	.	TRBV11-2	TRBJ1-1	CASSLDYPATATEAFF
15	.	TRBV5-4	TRBJ1-2	CASSLGSRDRDGYTF
16	.	TRBV4-1	TRBJ1-3	CASSQATGGSGNTIYF
13	.	TRBV7-3	TRBJ2-5	CASSLSREETQYF
14	.	TRBV15	TRBJ2-7	CATSQTQGLYEQYF
15	.	TRBV11-2	TRBJ2-3	CASSLTSGRADTQYF
15	.	TRBV28	TRBJ1-5	CASSFGSPGNQPQHF
12	.	TRBV11-2	TRBJ2-2	CASSFQSGELFF
11	.	TRBV20-1	TRBJ2-7	CSASRESEQYF
15	.	TRBV9	TRBJ1-2	CASSVSPAANYGYTF
12	.	TRBV30	TRBJ2-3	CAWTGAVYTQYF
13	.	TRBV27	TRBJ1-5	CASSFQGNQPQHF
16	.	TRBV10-3	TRBJ2-7	CAISDSSPDSSYEQYF
16	.	TRBV4-1	TRBJ2-1	CASSPASAREGSEQFF
16	.	TRBV10-3	TRBJ2-1	CAISGGRRGSDNEQFF
14	.	TRBV11-3	TRBJ2-5	CASSLDRNQETQYF
14	.	TRBV27	TRBJ2-1	CASSSGPRYNEQFF
14	.	TRBV5-1	TRBJ1-1	CASSLSQGNTEAFF
14	.	TRBV7-8	TRBJ1-2	CASSLVGTGYGYTF
16	.	TRBV7-3	TRBJ2-5	CASSQMAGGGWETQYF
13	.	TRBV5-1	TRBJ1-1	CASSGFMNTEAFF
14	.	TRBV10-1	TRBJ1-1	CASRREFPSAEAFF
12	.	TRBV29-1	TRBJ2-1	CSGASDGNEQFF
12	.	TRBV29-1	TRBJ1-1	CSGGPMQGEAFF
14	.	TRBV2	TRBJ2-3	CASRGDRALDTQYF
17	.	TRBV7-3	TRBJ2-1	CASSLFGTSGRGDEQFF
15	.	TRBV6-1	TRBJ2-2	CASRPHPANTGELFF
12	.	TRBV25-1	TRBJ2-7	CASSAAGHEQYF